A single T cell receptor (beta chain) is shown here with its context. The source of the sample is a study of shared clonotypes between healthy human individuals. Germline V lookup: CDR1 SGHTA, CDR2 FQGNSA. With 4 bases removed from V and 9 bases from J, the gap between germline ends came to 15 bases. There are 13 residues in the CDR3. Some clones are missing from TCRdb's copy, which holds only in-frame ones; the method was immunoSEQ multiplex PCR. In the table there are more than 2,000,000 clones, approximately 92% of which are singletons. This TCR came from a man younger than 30 in good health. The sequenced sample was naive CD4+ T cells sorted from blood. The subset here: CD45RA+ positively selected. This chain joins TRBV7-2 and TRBJ2-5; TRBD2 is a possible D gene (6 bases). CDR3 sequence: CASSSPNRRAQYF. The CDR3 DNA reads as TGTGCCAGCAGCTCGCCCAACCGGAGGGCCCAGTACTTC.